The 2 T cell receptor beta chains listed next were all sequenced from one sample in a study of T cell repertoires in ileal Crohn's disease. The time point was: neoterminal ileum biopsy at postoperative endoscopy, about 6 months after surgery. The assay was immunoSEQ multiplex PCR, and TCRdb's table has in-frame clones only and misses some. Of more than 2,500 clones in the sample, almost 70% were seen once. The sample comprised ileal tissue. Receptors were obtained from an adult with Crohn's disease.

The genes are TRBV5-1 and TRBJ2-7, with 11 nucleotides matching TRBD1. CDR1 and CDR2 (germline): SGHRS, YFSETQ. V lost 4 bases and J lost 1; bases outside the gene matches: 7. The CDR3 extends over 16 amino acids. CDR3 coding DNA: TGCGCCAGCAGCGCGACCGGGACAGGGGGTTCCTACGAGCAGTACTTC. Translated, it gives CASSATGTGGSYEQYF.

Here the CDR3 reads CASSEWGGETDTQYF. In DNA, the CDR3 is TGCGCCAGCAGTGAGTGGGGCGGGGAGACAGATACGCAGTATTTT. The V and J genes are TRBV10-2 and TRBJ2-3; TRBD2 is a possible D gene (6 bases). Germline V gene sequence: CDR1 WSHSY, CDR2 SAAADI. This CDR3 is 15 amino acids long. Trimming removed 1 base from V and 3 bases from J, with 11 bases in between.